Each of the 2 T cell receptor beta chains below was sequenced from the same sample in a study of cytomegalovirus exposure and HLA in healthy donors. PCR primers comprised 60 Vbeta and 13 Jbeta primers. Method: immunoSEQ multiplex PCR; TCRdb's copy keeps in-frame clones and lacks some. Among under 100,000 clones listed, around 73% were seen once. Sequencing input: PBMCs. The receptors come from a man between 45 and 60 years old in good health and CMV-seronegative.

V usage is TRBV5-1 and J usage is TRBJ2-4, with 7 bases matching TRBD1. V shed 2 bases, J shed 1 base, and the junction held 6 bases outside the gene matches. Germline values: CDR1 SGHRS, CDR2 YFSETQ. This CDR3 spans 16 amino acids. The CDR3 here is CASSFGQVVAKNIQYF. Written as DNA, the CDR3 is TGCGCCAGCAGCTTTGGACAGGTCGTCGCCAAAAACATTCAGTACTTC.

The CDR3 loop is CASSLFSGGYTDTQYF. The CDR3 DNA sequence: TGTGCCAGCAGCCTCTTTAGCGGGGGCTACACAGATACGCAGTATTTT. V and J are TRBV14 and TRBJ2-3; 9 positions match TRBD2. Germline V gene lookup returns CDR1 SGHDN and CDR2 FVKESK. The length of the CDR3 is 16 residues. Trimming removed 4 bases from V and 2 bases from J; junction bases left unmatched: 7. The full variable domain, its missing parts supplied by reference TRBV14 and TRBJ2-3, is EAGVTQFPSHSVIEKGQTVTLRCDPISGHDNLYWYRRVMGKEIKFLLHFVKESKQDESGMPNNRFLAERTGGTYSTLKVQPAELEDSGVYFCASSLFSGGYTDTQYFGPGTRLTVL.